These 32 T cell receptor beta chains originate from one sample sequenced in a study of OX40 agonist ivuxolimab in advanced cancers. Produced via immunoSEQ multiplex PCR; TCRdb's table is partial and in-frame only. The sample holds 60,000 or so clones, about 90% seen once. Sample: CD4+ or CD8+ T cells sorted from blood, taken in a trial of the OX40 agonist ivuxolimab. Receptor source: an adult with an advanced solid tumor such as melanoma, head and neck, liver or kidney cancer.

This clone has a handful of counts. V and J are TRBV4-2 and TRBJ1-2, with TRBD1 as a possible D gene (5 bases). The V and J ends lost 0 bases and 2 bases respectively, with 10 bases between them. Germline V gene sequence: CDR1 LGHNA, CDR2 YNFKEQ. CDR3 length equals 15 residues. The CDR3 DNA reads as TGTGCCAGCAGCCAAGATGACAGAGAGAACTATGGCTACACCTTC. It encodes CASSQDDRENYGYTF.

This clone was seen only once. The V gene is TRBV6-6, the J gene TRBJ2-7; 11 nucleotides line up with TRBD1. This CDR3 comprises 16 residues. In germline, CDR1 is MNHNY, CDR2 SVGAGI (reference sequence). V trimming: 7 bases; J trimming: 2 bases; junction bases outside the gene matches: 10. This chain's CDR3 is CASTAPGTGGPYEQYF. The CDR3 DNA reads as TGTGCCAGCACCGCTCCCGGGACAGGGGGACCCTACGAGCAGTACTTC.

In its sample, this clone was seen once. This chain connects TRBV18 to TRBJ2-5; TRBD2 might be the D (6 bases). The CDR3 consists of 13 residues. Germline V gives CDR1 KGHSH, CDR2 LQKENI. V was clipped by 1 base and J by 5 bases, with 8 bases between them. The CDR3 is CASSPLREETQYF. In nucleotides, the CDR3 is TGTGCCAGCTCACCACTCCGGGAGGAGACCCAGTACTTC.

The J gene is TRBJ1-3, the V gene TRBV5-1; D remains ambiguous. Germline V gene lookup returns CDR1 SGHRS and CDR2 YFSETQ. The CDR3 runs 15 residues. V dropped 0 bases and J dropped 0 bases, with 7 bases sitting between them. The CDR3 is CASSLDRSSGNTIYF. For the CDR3, the DNA is TGCGCCAGCAGCTTGGACAGAAGCTCTGGAAACACCATATATTTT.

The chain carries TRBV9 and TRBJ2-7; D gene ambiguous. Trimming pared 4 bases from V and 4 bases from J, leaving 15 bases between. Looked up from germline, CDR1 is SGDLS and CDR2 is YYNGEE. CDR3 length equals 14 residues. CDR3 sequence reads: CASSPRQGAYEQYF. In DNA form, the CDR3 reads TGTGCCAGCAGCCCCCGACAAGGAGCTTACGAGCAGTACTTC.

J is TRBJ1-1 and V is TRBV5-6; D possibly corresponds to TRBD1 (6 bases). The germline V gene has CDR1 SGHDT and CDR2 YYEEEE. The CDR3 length is 17 residues. The V end lost 4 bases, the J end lost 1 base, and 20 bases lay between the germline ends. In nucleotides, the CDR3 is TGTGCCAGCAGCCCACCGGGACAAACGAAATGGAACACTGAAGCTTTCTTT. Translation: CASSPPGQTKWNTEAFF.

J is TRBJ2-6 and V is TRBV6-1; the D is unclear. Between the trimmed V and J ends, which lost 8 bases and 0 bases, there was a span of 8 bases. The CDR3 totals 14 residues. Germline lookup yields CDR1 MNHNS and CDR2 SASEGT. CDR3 coding DNA: TGTGCCAGCCAGTTTAACTCTGGGGCCAACGTCCTGACTTTC. The encoded protein is CASQFNSGANVLTF.

The chain employs TRBV12-5 and TRBJ2-5; TRBD2 agrees at 14 bases. The CDR3 is 16 amino acids. V trimming: 4 bases; J trimming: 4 bases; junction bases outside the gene matches: 5. CDR1 LGHNT and CDR2 FRNRAP come from the germline V gene. The CDR3, as DNA: TGTGCTAGTGGTTGGGGGGGGACTAGCGGGAGAGAGACCCAGTACTTC. Amino acids: CASGWGGTSGRETQYF.

About this clone: This sequence may be a read error, since a much larger clone differs from it by one base. Other DNA sequences of this sample code for an identical CDR3. The V call is TRBV28, the J call TRBJ1-1; D ambiguous. CDR1 MDHEN and CDR2 SYDVKM come from the germline V gene. Trimming pared 5 bases from V and 0 bases from J, leaving 16 bases between. The CDR3 runs 16 residues. The CDR3 nucleotides are TGTGCCAGCAGTAGTCGGCAGCGCCTTATGAACACTGAAGCTTTCTTT. The encoded protein is CASSSRQRLMNTEAFF.

The chain combines TRBV27 with TRBJ2-3, with D unclear. V lost 5 bases, J lost 8 bases, and 14 bases lay in between. The length of the CDR3 is 13 residues. CDR1 and CDR2 from the germline V gene are MNHEY and SMNVEV (reference sequence). This CDR3 reads CASSPHVALTQYF. CDR3 bases: TGTGCCAGCAGTCCCCACGTGGCACTTACGCAGTATTTT.

The V call is TRBV7-2, the J call TRBJ2-1; 8 positions agree with TRBD2. CDR1 SGHTA and CDR2 FQGNSA come from the germline V gene. J was trimmed by 7 bases and V by 1 base; bases with no gene match: 6. CDR3 length: 15 residues. The CDR3 DNA reads TGTGCCAGCAGCTTAGGTACGGGAGGGCTTAATGAGCAGTTCTTC. The encoded protein is CASSLGTGGLNEQFF.

The V gene is TRBV18, the J gene TRBJ1-1; D is possibly TRBD1 (5 bases). Germline CDR1 and CDR2: KGHSH and LQKENI. This CDR3 has 13 residues. With 6 bases removed from V and 3 bases from J, the gap between germline ends came to 11 bases. This CDR3 is CASSFGAYTEAFF. As DNA, the CDR3 is TGTGCCAGCTCGTTCGGGGCTTACACTGAAGCTTTCTTT.

The rearrangement joins TRBV7-8 to TRBJ2-3, with D unclear. Germline V gene lookup returns CDR1 SGHVS and CDR2 FQNEAQ. This CDR3 spans 18 amino acids. Trimming pared 3 bases from V and 0 bases from J, leaving 19 bases between. CDR3 nucleotide sequence: TGTGCCAGCAGCTTTGGGCCCCTTGGTGTCGCTAGCACAGATACGCAGTATTTT. Translation gives CASSFGPLGVASTDTQYF.

This chain joins TRBV5-1 and TRBJ2-1; possibly TRBD2 for D (6 bases). Germline V lookup: CDR1 SGHRS, CDR2 YFSETQ. The CDR3 loop spans 16 amino acids. V lost 5 bases to trimming and J lost 1 base, with 16 bases between them. The CDR3 loop is CASRQNPGGSYNEQFF. CDR3 coding DNA: TGCGCCAGCAGACAAAACCCCGGGGGTTCCTACAATGAGCAGTTCTTC.

The chain has TRBV19 and TRBJ2-3; weak D call: TRBD1 (6 bases). The CDR3 extends over 14 amino acids. Germline loops: CDR1 LNHDA, CDR2 SQIVND (reference sequence). V was cut by 7 bases and J by 6 bases, with 17 bases left in between. The CDR3 reads CASIPAVGADTQYF. The CDR3 DNA reads as TGTGCCAGTATTCCTGCTGTGGGGGCTGATACGCAGTATTTT.

The chain links TRBV14 to TRBJ2-3; maybe TRBD1 (5 bases). Germline lookup yields CDR1 SGHDN and CDR2 FVKESK. Trimming took 3 bases from V and 4 from J, leaving 17 bases between them. This CDR3 region has 16 residues. CDR3 loop: CASSHGAGLVSDTQYF. CDR3 in DNA: TGTGCCAGCAGCCACGGAGCAGGGTTGGTTTCAGATACGCAGTATTTT.

This clone has only a few counts. The chain links TRBV6-1 to TRBJ2-7; 9 bases fit TRBD1. The J segment lost 3 bases and the V segment lost 6 bases, leaving 6 bases of the junction unmatched. CDR3 length equals 14 residues. From germline, CDR1 is MNHNS and CDR2 SASEGT. The CDR3 DNA reads as TGTGCCAGCAGCGCGACAGGGGGGATCTACGAGCAGTACTTC. Amino acids: CASSATGGIYEQYF.

This chain connects TRBV27 to TRBJ2-7; 9 nucleotides align to TRBD2. The CDR3 totals 15 residues. Germline trimming cut 10 bases from V and 2 bases from J; bases unmatched to any gene: 12. Germline values: CDR1 MNHEY, CDR2 SMNVEV (reference sequence). The CDR3 coding sequence is TGTGCCACCACCCCTGCGGGGGGGGGTACCTACGAGCAGTACTTC. It is translated as CATTPAGGGTYEQYF.

This clone showed up just a few times. The gene calls are TRBV6-5 and TRBJ2-2; D is unclear. This CDR3 comprises 16 residues. Per germline, CDR1 MNHEY and CDR2 SVGAGI. V was clipped by 0 bases and J by 4 bases, with 12 bases between them. The chain's CDR3 is CASSYSRTGFTGELFF. The CDR3 DNA sequence: TGTGCCAGCAGTTACTCCCGGACGGGCTTCACCGGGGAGCTGTTTTTT.

This sequence joins TRBV5-4 and TRBJ2-1, with TRBD1 identical over 7 bases. This CDR3 contains 13 residues. CDR1 is SGHNT and CDR2 is YYREEE in the germline V gene (reference sequence). The V and J ends lost 4 bases and 9 bases, in that order; junction bases with no gene match: 7. CDR3 sequence: CASSIDRVGEQFF. The CDR3 region has the DNA TGTGCCAGCAGCATCGACAGGGTGGGTGAGCAGTTCTTC.

The chain links TRBV29-1 to TRBJ2-3, with 12 nucleotides matching TRBD2. The CDR3 is 15 residues long. Germline assignment: CDR1 SQVTM and CDR2 ANQGSEA. Trimming cost V 3 bases and J 1 base; bases outside gene matches: 2. CDR3 in amino acids: CSVEPSGRGTDTQYF. In DNA form, the CDR3 reads TGCAGCGTTGAGCCTAGCGGGAGGGGCACAGATACGCAGTATTTT.

The chain employs TRBV7-8 and TRBJ2-1, with TRBD1 matching over 7 bases. Germline CDR1 reads SGHVS; CDR2 reads FQNEAQ. The CDR3 runs 15 residues. V lost 1 base, J lost 5 bases, and 5 bases stayed unmatched. CDR3 protein: CASSLGTDRDNEQFF. The CDR3 bases are TGTGCCAGCAGCTTAGGAACCGACAGGGACAATGAGCAGTTCTTC.

The chain carries TRBV6-6 and TRBJ1-5, with unresolved D. Between the trimmed V and J ends, which lost 2 bases and 2 bases, there was a span of 7 bases. This CDR3 region has 14 residues. Germline values: CDR1 MNHNY, CDR2 SVGAGI (reference sequence). The CDR3: CASSYRRGNQPQHF. The CDR3 coding sequence is TGTGCCAGCAGTTACAGGAGGGGCAATCAGCCCCAGCATTTT.

This rearrangement joins TRBV28 to TRBJ2-7, with 9 bases that match TRBD1. Losses at the gene ends were 6 bases for V and 3 bases for J; bases not matched to a gene: 6. The CDR3 length is 14 residues. The germline gives CDR1 MDHEN, CDR2 SYDVKM. The CDR3 DNA is TGTGCCAGCAGCCCCCCGGACAGGGGCTACGAGCAGTACTTC. It specifies CASSPPDRGYEQYF.

This clone was seen just once. This chain links TRBV7-8 with TRBJ2-7, with 8 positions matching TRBD2. This CDR3 region has 16 residues. Germline V gives CDR1 SGHVS, CDR2 FQNEAQ. The V gene end was trimmed by 5 bases and the J gene end by 3 bases; junction bases not matched to a gene: 12. The CDR3 is CASSLRMAGGIYEQYF. CDR3 DNA: TGTGCCAGCAGCCTACGGATGGCGGGAGGTATCTACGAGCAGTACTTC.

The chain is built from TRBV5-1 and TRBJ2-7, with TRBD2 identical over 11 bases. V lost 4 bases and J lost 3; bases outside the gene matches: 9. Germline lookup yields CDR1 SGHRS and CDR2 YFSETQ. The CDR3 totals 16 residues. CDR3 residues: CASSRYSGRGGYEQYF. The CDR3, as DNA: TGCGCCAGCAGCCGCTATAGCGGGAGGGGGGGCTACGAGCAGTACTTC.

J is TRBJ1-1 and V is TRBV5-4; a weak D match, TRBD1 (6 bases). Trimming removed 4 bases at V and 4 bases at J, with 17 bases between. The germline V gene encodes CDR1 SGHNT and CDR2 YYREEE (reference sequence). This CDR3 has 15 residues. CDR3 residues: CASSLNRASGTEAFF. In nucleotides, the CDR3 is TGTGCCAGCAGCCTTAACAGGGCTTCGGGCACTGAAGCTTTCTTT.

The rearrangement joins TRBV7-9 to TRBJ2-1, with TRBD2 identical over 11 bases. The J segment lost 13 bases and the V segment lost 4 bases, leaving 3 bases of the junction unmatched. The germline V gene encodes CDR1 SEHNR and CDR2 FQNEAQ (reference sequence). This CDR3 has 12 amino acids. This CDR3 reads CASSSGLAGQFF. The CDR3 DNA follows: TGTGCCAGCAGCTCCGGACTAGCGGGCCAGTTCTTC.

This chain uses TRBV5-1 with TRBJ2-3, with unresolved D. The germline gives CDR1 SGHRS, CDR2 YFSETQ. Between the trimmed V and J ends, which lost 1 base and 2 bases, there was a span of 17 bases. The CDR3 loop spans 17 amino acids. CDR3 nucleotides: TGCGCCAGCAGCTTGTTTCAAGGGCCACCTTCCACAGATACGCAGTATTTT. This codes for CASSLFQGPPSTDTQYF.

This clone was observed once. J is TRBJ2-3 and V is TRBV6-6; TRBD1 matches at 7 bases. J gave up 0 bases and V 2 bases, and 2 bases lay outside the gene matches. Per germline, CDR1 MNHNY and CDR2 SVGAGI (reference sequence). CDR3 length: 15 residues. CDR3 in amino acids: CASSYRGQSTDTQYF. For the CDR3, the DNA is TGTGCCAGCAGTTACCGGGGACAGAGCACAGATACGCAGTATTTT.

This rearrangement joins TRBV7-9 to TRBJ1-4; 9 bases fit TRBD1. There are 15 residues in the CDR3. After removal of 1 base from V and 8 bases from J, the junction contained 5 bases not matched to a gene. Looked up from germline, CDR1 is SEHNR and CDR2 is FQNEAQ (reference sequence). The CDR3 reads CASSLGTGEGEKLFF. In DNA form, the CDR3 reads TGTGCCAGCAGCTTAGGGACAGGGGAAGGAGAAAAACTGTTTTTT.

V usage is TRBV10-1 and J usage is TRBJ2-7, with 11 bases fitting TRBD1. The CDR3 contains 15 residues. CDR1 and CDR2 from the germline V gene are WNHNN and SYGVQD (reference sequence). Trimming cost V 3 bases and J 3 bases; bases outside gene matches: 4. This chain's CDR3 is CASSDGQGASYEQYF. The CDR3, as DNA: TGCGCCAGCAGTGACGGACAGGGGGCCAGCTACGAGCAGTACTTC.